This T cell receptor beta chain emerged from a study of blood T cells in healthy people across ages. This clonotype appeared a few times. The CDR3 is made up of 13 amino acids. The V end lost 5 bases, the J end lost 3 bases, and 11 bases lay between the germline ends. Germline V gene data show CDR1 as SGHTA and CDR2 as FQGNSA. Next came a second PCR, run for about 7 to 11 cycles, which used a sample-barcoded 5' primer along with a J-beta primer mix. A template-switch adaptor with 12 random nucleotides tagged each cDNA molecule. TCRdb processed the 5' RACE reads anew with MiXCR; each CDR3 protein has one entry. This table has some 640,000 distinct CDR3 sequences, 45% to 50% appearing once.

The V gene is TRBV7-2, the J gene TRBJ2-7; D perhaps matches TRBD1 (6 bases). This TCR was recovered from a woman aged 60 to 75 in good health. Sequenced sample: blood. The CDR3, as DNA: TGTGCCAGCAGCAACGACAGGTACTACGAGCAGTACTTC. This codes for CASSNDRYYEQYF.